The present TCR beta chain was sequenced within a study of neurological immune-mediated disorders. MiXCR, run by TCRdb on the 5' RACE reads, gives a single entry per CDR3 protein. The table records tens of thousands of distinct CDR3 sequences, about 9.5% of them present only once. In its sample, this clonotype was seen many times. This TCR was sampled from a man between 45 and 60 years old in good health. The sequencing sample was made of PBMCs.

The CDR3 region is CSARAGAEETQYF. As DNA, the CDR3 is TGCAGTGCTAGAGCAGGGGCAGAAGAGACCCAGTACTTC. The chain carries TRBV20-1 and TRBJ2-5; tentative D call: TRBD1 (6 bases). The CDR3 is made up of 13 amino acids. CDR1 and CDR2 from the germline V gene are DFQATT and SNEGSKA (reference sequence). Trimming shortened V by 1 base and J by 3 bases, and 9 bases separated the two germline ends.